These 28 T cell receptor beta chains share one sample of origin, sequenced in a study of T-cell memory formation after mild COVID-19. TCRdb fed the 5' RACE reads into MiXCR, producing one record per CDR3 protein. The sample has around 210,000 distinct CDR3 sequences, 7.5% to 10% seen once. Sequencing was done on a sample of PBMCs or a T cell subset sorted from them (not recorded which). These receptors originate from a man aged 18 to 35 who had mild COVID-19 (a few samples of this study predate the infection). Cell type and time point are not known.

This chain uses TRBV7-9 with TRBJ1-1; tentatively, D is TRBD1 (6 bases). Trimming took 4 bases from V and 5 from J, leaving 14 bases between them. This CDR3 region has 14 residues. Germline-derived CDR1 and CDR2 are SEHNR and FQNEAQ (reference sequence). CDR3 in amino acids: CASSSGGGGTEAFF. CDR3 nucleotide sequence: TGTGCCAGCAGCTCTGGCGGGGGCGGGACTGAAGCTTTCTTT.

This clonotype was counted only a few times. The gene calls are TRBV7-2 and TRBJ1-3; D is perhaps TRBD1 (5 bases). The V gene's germline CDR1 is SGHTA and CDR2 FQGNSA. The CDR3 has 14 amino acids. The V end was cut by 3 bases, the J end by 2 bases, with 8 bases between. CDR3 bases: TGTGCCAGCAGCTTCGGGGGGACTGGAAACACCATATATTTT. This sequence encodes CASSFGGTGNTIYF.

This rearrangement joins TRBV9 to TRBJ2-1; a weak D match, TRBD2 (5 bases). CDR3 length: 12 amino acids. Trimming pared 4 bases from V and 6 bases from J, leaving 8 bases between. The germline V gene encodes CDR1 SGDLS and CDR2 YYNGEE. The DNA for the CDR3 is TGTGCCAGCAGCTCTAGCCCCAATGAGCAGTTCTTC. This translates into CASSSSPNEQFF.

This chain connects TRBV9 to TRBJ1-5, with D hard to call. Germline CDR1 reads SGDLS; CDR2 reads YYNGEE. Trimming pared 0 bases from V and 8 bases from J, leaving 15 bases between. The CDR3 has 15 residues. This CDR3 is CASSVGGYSHEPQHF. CDR3 sequence (DNA): TGTGCCAGCAGCGTAGGCGGGTATTCGCATGAGCCCCAGCATTTT.

This chain joins TRBV7-9 and TRBJ1-3, with D hard to call. The CDR3 length is 19 residues. Germline V gene lookup returns CDR1 SEHNR and CDR2 FQNEAQ (reference sequence). V was clipped by 5 bases and J by 0 bases, with 23 bases between them. The CDR3 DNA is TGTGCCAGCAGCGTCCCCCCGGGGTCCTTCGGTTTCTCTGGAAACACCATATATTTT. Its protein product is CASSVPPGSFGFSGNTIYF.

This clonotype was seen only a few times. This chain uses TRBV10-2 with TRBJ1-1, with 7 bases lining up with TRBD1. The CDR3 runs 14 residues. From germline, CDR1 is WSHSY and CDR2 SAAADI. V shed 10 bases and J 1 base; nucleotides not matched to a gene: 9. Written as DNA, the CDR3 is TGCGCCACCCAAGCCGGGACAGAGAACACTGAAGCTTTCTTT. Protein sequence: CATQAGTENTEAFF.

The J gene is TRBJ1-4, the V gene TRBV5-1; 10 bases fit TRBD1. CDR3 size: 15 residues. V dropped 3 bases and J dropped 7; count of bases not matched to a gene: 6. The V gene's germline CDR1 is SGHRS and CDR2 YFSETQ. CDR3 region: CASSSGTGVGEKLFF. The DNA of the CDR3 is TGCGCCAGCAGCTCCGGGACAGGGGTTGGTGAAAAACTGTTTTTT.

V usage is TRBV7-8 and J usage is TRBJ2-7, with 10 positions matching TRBD1. Trimming removed 5 bases from V and 9 bases from J; junction bases left unmatched: 13. The CDR3 is 15 residues long. The germline V gene has CDR1 SGHVS and CDR2 FQNEAQ. CDR3 nucleotide sequence: TGTGCCAGCAGCCTTGGGACAGGGGCCCCCTTGTTGCAGTACGTC. Translated, it gives CASSLGTGAPLLQYV.

J is TRBJ1-1 and V is TRBV12-3 or TRBV12-4; 8 bases match TRBD1. The CDR3 is made up of 13 amino acids. The junction had 1 base not matched to a gene; V was cut back by 6 bases and J by 1 base. The CDR3 region has the DNA TGTGCCAGCAGGGACAGGGAGAACACTGAAGCTTTCTTT. Its translation: CASRDRENTEAFF.

This clonotype was recorded a few times. The CDR3 nucleotides read TGTGCCAGCAGCGCGCCGGGGGCGAATACGCAGTATTTT. Translating gives CASSAPGANTQYF. The genes are TRBV7-2 and TRBJ2-3; D may match TRBD1 or TRBD2 (6 bases each). Deletions cut 5 bases from V and 7 bases from J, with 13 bases between. CDR3 length: 13 residues. Per the germline V gene, CDR1 is SGHTA and CDR2 is FQGNSA.

The chain employs TRBV18 and TRBJ2-5, with TRBD2 matching over 8 bases. This CDR3 has 15 amino acids. J gave up 5 bases and V 3 bases, and 8 bases lay outside the gene matches. The V gene's germline CDR1 is KGHSH and CDR2 LQKENI. This CDR3 reads CASSPSRGGLETQYF. The CDR3 DNA sequence: TGTGCCAGCTCACCCTCACGGGGGGGACTGGAGACCCAGTACTTC.

This clonotype was found many times. The rearrangement uses TRBV3-1 and TRBJ1-2; the D is unclear. This CDR3 contains 12 residues. V gave up 3 bases and J gave up 4 bases, with 6 bases separating them. Germline-derived CDR1 and CDR2 are LGHDT and YNNKEL (reference sequence). Here the CDR3 DNA reads TGTGCCAGCAGCCACGCGCTCTATGGCTACACCTTC. This encodes CASSHALYGYTF.

This chain uses TRBV12-3 or TRBV12-4 with TRBJ1-2, with TRBD1 as a possible D gene (5 bases). The CDR3 totals 13 residues. V lost 5 bases to trimming and J lost 6 bases, with 13 bases between them. The CDR3 loop reads CASSNAGQHGYTF. The DNA for the CDR3 is TGTGCCAGCAGTAACGCAGGGCAGCATGGCTACACCTTC.

J is TRBJ2-2 and V is TRBV12-3 or TRBV12-4, with TRBD1 as a possible D gene (5 bases). The CDR3 is 14 residues long. V dropped 7 bases and J dropped 4 bases, with 13 bases sitting between them. CDR3: CASTPQGSTGELFF. The CDR3 bases are TGTGCCAGCACCCCCCAGGGTAGCACCGGGGAGCTGTTTTTT.

This clonotype was detected only a few times. The chain combines TRBV7-6 with TRBJ2-1, with unresolved D. V lost 5 bases and J 9 bases, leaving 11 bases between the germline ends. Germline loops: CDR1 SGHVS, CDR2 FNYEAQ. The CDR3 runs 12 residues. CDR3 in DNA: TGTGCCAGCAGCCCACTTGGGCGTGAGCAGTTCTTC. This codes for CASSPLGREQFF.

This clonotype was seen a handful of times. The V gene is TRBV11-3, the J gene TRBJ2-3, with 7 bases lining up with TRBD2. Germline CDR1 and CDR2: SGHNT and YENEEA. Trimming at V came to 4 bases and at J to 6 bases, leaving 10 bases not matched to a gene. CDR3 length: 15 residues. The CDR3 is CASSSPGGPRDTQYF. The CDR3 coding sequence is TGTGCCAGCAGCTCACCGGGGGGTCCGAGGGATACGCAGTATTTT.

CDR3 sequence: CASSWTGKDQPQHF. The DNA of the CDR3 is TGTGCCAGCAGCTGGACAGGGAAGGATCAGCCCCAGCATTTT. The chain combines TRBV11-2 with TRBJ1-5; TRBD1 matches at 8 bases. Trimming cost V 4 bases and J 5 bases; bases outside gene matches: 4. This CDR3 is 14 amino acids long. Germline V CDR1 and CDR2: SGHAT, FQNNGV.

At least ten counts were recorded for this clonotype. V and J are TRBV6-5 and TRBJ1-1; no firm D call. This CDR3 is built from 11 residues. Trimming cost V 6 bases and J 5 bases, with 7 bases left between them. The V gene's germline CDR1 is MNHEY and CDR2 SVGAGI. The CDR3 coding sequence is TGTGCCAGCAGGAAAAGAACTGAAGCTTTCTTT. Translating it yields CASRKRTEAFF.

In this sample, this clonotype turned up a few times. The chain links TRBV29-1 to TRBJ2-3; D is perhaps TRBD1 or TRBD2 (6 bases each). This CDR3 has 13 amino acids. V was shortened by 2 bases and J by 4 bases, with 10 bases between the two germline ends. Germline V gene sequence: CDR1 SQVTM, CDR2 ANQGSEA. CDR3 in DNA: TGCAGCGTTGAAAGGGGGGCCCCAGATACGCAGTATTTT. Translation: CSVERGAPDTQYF.

This clonotype was seen only a few times. The chain uses TRBV21-1 and TRBJ2-5. TRBV21-1 is described as a pseudogene. The CDR3 length is 14 residues. DNA for the CDR3: TGTGCCAGCAGCATCCCCAGTTACCAAGAGACCCAGTACTTC. This codes for CASSIPSYQETQYF.

This clonotype came up many times. V and J are TRBV28 and TRBJ2-5; D tentatively reads TRBD1 or TRBD2 (6 bases each). Germline V CDR1 and CDR2: MDHEN, SYDVKM. The CDR3 totals 14 residues. V shed 8 bases and J shed 4 bases, with 17 bases lying between them. The CDR3 coding sequence is TGTGCCAGCGCAGACGTCGGGGGCCGAGAGACCCAGTACTTC. This gives the protein CASADVGGRETQYF.

This chain joins TRBV12-3 or TRBV12-4 and TRBJ1-4, with a tentative D call TRBD1 (5 bases). V was shortened by 8 bases and J by 12 bases, with 13 bases between the two germline ends. The CDR3 runs to 11 residues. The CDR3 spells CASGRGFELFF. The CDR3 DNA follows: TGTGCCAGCGGGAGGGGATTCGAACTGTTTTTT.

The gene calls are TRBV20-1 and TRBJ1-1, with 7 bases lining up with TRBD1. V trimming: 6 bases; J trimming: 1 base; junction bases outside the gene matches: 14. The CDR3 runs 16 residues. The germline V gene has CDR1 DFQATT and CDR2 SNEGSKA (reference sequence). The CDR3 sequence is CSATPGQREPNTEAFF. The CDR3 DNA reads TGCAGTGCAACGCCGGGACAGAGGGAACCGAACACTGAAGCTTTCTTT.

The chain combines TRBV19 with TRBJ1-1; unclear D gene. Germline assignment: CDR1 LNHDA and CDR2 SQIVND (reference sequence). CDR3 size: 16 residues. V lost 8 bases and J lost 1, with 20 bases in between. The CDR3 sequence is CASCLVASGENTEAFF. The CDR3 DNA reads as TGTGCCAGTTGCCTCGTCGCCAGCGGTGAGAACACTGAAGCTTTCTTT.

This clonotype was seen only a few times. J is TRBJ1-5 and V is TRBV7-8; tentatively, D is TRBD1 (5 bases). Germline CDR1 reads SGHVS; CDR2 reads FQNEAQ. V was trimmed by 4 bases and J by 0 bases, leaving 16 bases between them. The CDR3 spans 17 residues. The CDR3 nucleotides read TGTGCCAGCAGCTCCAGGGCGGGGGTTAATAGCAATCAGCCCCAGCATTTT. Amino acids: CASSSRAGVNSNQPQHF.

This clonotype was detected a few times. This rearrangement joins TRBV10-3 to TRBJ2-3; TRBD2 aligns across 7 bases. V was pared by 11 bases and J by 2 bases, with 4 bases of the junction left unmatched. CDR3 length: 12 amino acids. Germline V gene lookup returns CDR1 ENHRY and CDR2 SYGVKD. CDR3 coding DNA: TGTGCCGGGGGGGGGAACACAGATACGCAGTATTTT. This codes for CAGGGNTDTQYF.

This clonotype appeared many times. Here the CDR3 reads CASSFGILQETQYF. Written as DNA, the CDR3 is TGTGCCAGCAGCTTTGGAATCCTCCAAGAGACCCAGTACTTC. The chain employs TRBV5-6 and TRBJ2-5, with D hard to call. CDR3 length: 14 amino acids. CDR1 and CDR2 from the germline V gene are SGHDT and YYEEEE. V was trimmed by 2 bases and J by 1 base, leaving 9 bases between them.

This clonotype showed up just a few times. CDR3 DNA: TGCAGTGCGCTGACAGGGGCGAATGAAAAACTGTTTTTT. This translates into CSALTGANEKLFF. This chain links TRBV20-1 with TRBJ1-4; 8 bases are shared with TRBD1. The CDR3 covers 13 residues. Germline loops: CDR1 DFQATT, CDR2 SNEGSKA (reference sequence). Trimming removed 6 bases from V and 5 bases from J; junction bases left unmatched: 5.